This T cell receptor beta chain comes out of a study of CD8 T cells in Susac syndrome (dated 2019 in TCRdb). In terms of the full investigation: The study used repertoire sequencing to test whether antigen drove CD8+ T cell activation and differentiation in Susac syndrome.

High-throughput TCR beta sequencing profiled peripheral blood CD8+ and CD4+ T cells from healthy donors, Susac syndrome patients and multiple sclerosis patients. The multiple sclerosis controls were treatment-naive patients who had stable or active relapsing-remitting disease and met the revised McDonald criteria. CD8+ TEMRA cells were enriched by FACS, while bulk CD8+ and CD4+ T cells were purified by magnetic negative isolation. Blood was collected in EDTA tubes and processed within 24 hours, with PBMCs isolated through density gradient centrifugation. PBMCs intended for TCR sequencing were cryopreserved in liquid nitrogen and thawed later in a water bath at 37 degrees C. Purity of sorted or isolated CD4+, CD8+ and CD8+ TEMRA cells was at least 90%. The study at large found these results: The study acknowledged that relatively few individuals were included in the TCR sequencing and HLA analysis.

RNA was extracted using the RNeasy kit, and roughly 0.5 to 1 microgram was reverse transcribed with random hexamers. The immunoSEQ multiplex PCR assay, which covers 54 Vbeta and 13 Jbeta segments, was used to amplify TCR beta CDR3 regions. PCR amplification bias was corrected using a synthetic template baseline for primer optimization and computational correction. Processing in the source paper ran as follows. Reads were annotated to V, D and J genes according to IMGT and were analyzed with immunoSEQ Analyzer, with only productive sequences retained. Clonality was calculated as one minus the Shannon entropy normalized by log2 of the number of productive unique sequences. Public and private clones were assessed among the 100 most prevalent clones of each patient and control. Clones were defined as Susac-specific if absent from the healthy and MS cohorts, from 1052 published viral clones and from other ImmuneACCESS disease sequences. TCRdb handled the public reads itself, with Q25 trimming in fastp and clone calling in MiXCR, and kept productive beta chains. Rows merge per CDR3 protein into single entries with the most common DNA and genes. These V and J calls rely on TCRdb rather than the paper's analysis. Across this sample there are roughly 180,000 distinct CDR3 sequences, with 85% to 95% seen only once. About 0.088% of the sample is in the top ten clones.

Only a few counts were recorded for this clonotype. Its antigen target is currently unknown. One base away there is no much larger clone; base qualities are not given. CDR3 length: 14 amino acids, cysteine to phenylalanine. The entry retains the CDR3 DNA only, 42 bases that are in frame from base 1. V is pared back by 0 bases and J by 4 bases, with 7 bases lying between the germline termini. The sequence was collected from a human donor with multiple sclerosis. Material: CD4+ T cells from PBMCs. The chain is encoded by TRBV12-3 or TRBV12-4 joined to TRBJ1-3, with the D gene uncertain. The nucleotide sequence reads TGTGCCAGCAGTTTAGCCGGGTACGGAAACACCATATATTTT. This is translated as CASSLAGYGNTIYF.